This section outlines one TCR beta chain sequence together with its context. The same CDR3 is also encoded by other DNA sequences in this sample. Sequencing used immunoSEQ multiplex PCR; TCRdb keeps in-frame clones, though not all of them. The repertoire holds about 1.5 million clones, with 96% as singletons. There are 18 residues in the CDR3. V was clipped by 4 bases and J by 0 bases; unmatched bases: 6. Germline CDR1 SGHNT, CDR2 YYREEE (reference sequence). This sample stems from a study of shared clonotypes between healthy human individuals. Among the donors, all were Caucasian adults who lived in Nashville, Tennessee.

This chain uses TRBV5-4 with TRBJ2-4, with 14 bases lining up with TRBD2. The sequence came from a man in his thirties or forties in good health. Material for sequencing was naive CD4+ T cells sorted from blood. Subset given: CD45RA+ positively selected. The CDR3 region has the DNA TGTGCCAGCAGCCTTGGACTAGCGGGAGGAGGAGCCAAAAACATTCAGTACTTC. Its protein is CASSLGLAGGGAKNIQYF. The variable domain in full, completed from reference TRBV5-4 and TRBJ2-4, reads ETGVTQSPTHLIKTRGQQVTLRCSSQSGHNTVSWYQQALGQGPQFIFQYYREEENGRGNFPPRFSGLQFPNYSSELNVNALELDDSALYLCASSLGLAGGGAKNIQYFGAGTRLSVL.